A selection of T cell receptor beta chains follows, all from one sample in a study of human T cells and chemical hapten exposure. TCRdb passed the RACE reads through MiXCR, listing each CDR3 protein once. Altogether around 300,000 distinct CDR3 sequences are present, 5% to 6.5% being singletons, with the ten largest covering over 6.5%. Material: whole blood, obtained in connection with sensitization to the hapten diphenylcyclopropenone (DPC). These receptors originate from a young woman with alopecia areata. Some clones in this sample may be carry-over from other donors' samples. CDR3s leave out the opening cysteine and the closing phenylalanine or tryptophan. A D gene is named only where the DNA matches it firmly. Clone size appears in some rows only: once, few, many, or a class for an expanded clone.

D: NA
size: NA
V: TRBV7-9
J: TRBJ2-5
CDR3: ASSSWRRGGETQY

D: NA
size: few
V: TRBV12-3/TRBV12-4
J: TRBJ2-6
CDR3: ASSLGQKSSGANVLT

D: NA
size: few
V: TRBV7-2
J: TRBJ1-2
CDR3: ASSSASLIGYT

D: TRBD2
size: NA
V: TRBV20-1
J: TRBJ2-3
CDR3: SAKPGLAERDTQY

D: NA
size: many
V: TRBV5-1
J: TRBJ1-1
CDR3: ASSSDDGSPEAF

D: NA
size: NA
V: TRBV5-1
J: TRBJ2-1
CDR3: ASSLASRTPSYNEQF

D: NA
size: many
V: TRBV6-2/TRBV6-3
J: TRBJ2-3
CDR3: ASSYSPRGQY

D: TRBD1
size: many
V: TRBV5-4
J: TRBJ2-5
CDR3: ASSLGQGPQETQY

D: NA
size: few
V: TRBV4-1
J: TRBJ1-2
CDR3: ASSQGTGWSNYGYT

D: TRBD1
size: many
V: TRBV5-1
J: TRBJ1-6
CDR3: ASSLSQGANSPLH

D: TRBD1
size: NA
V: TRBV7-9
J: TRBJ2-3
CDR3: ASNVRDRSGDTQY

D: NA
size: NA
V: TRBV11-3
J: TRBJ2-3
CDR3: ASSLDEGGTQY

D: TRBD1
size: many
V: TRBV4-1
J: TRBJ1-4
CDR3: ASSQDPLRGGEKLF

D: TRBD1
size: NA
V: TRBV18
J: TRBJ1-1
CDR3: ASSVELSATGGEAF

D: TRBD2
size: NA
V: TRBV10-3
J: TRBJ2-3
CDR3: AISGLAIQGTQY

D: TRBD1
size: NA
V: TRBV27
J: TRBJ1-4
CDR3: ASTDRGRNEKLF

D: NA
size: NA
V: TRBV7-6
J: TRBJ2-1
CDR3: ASSGGGPNEQF

D: NA
size: many
V: TRBV27
J: TRBJ2-1
CDR3: ASQLRGGYNEQF

D: NA
size: many
V: TRBV12-3/TRBV12-4
J: TRBJ1-4
CDR3: ASRSRTQTNNEKLF

D: TRBD1
size: many
V: TRBV4-3
J: TRBJ2-7
CDR3: ASSQEPMGQAGEQY

D: NA
size: many
V: TRBV6-2/TRBV6-3
J: TRBJ1-1
CDR3: ASSSFLNTEAF

D: NA
size: many
V: TRBV12-5
J: TRBJ1-6
CDR3: ASGLLPAGNSPLH

D: TRBD2
size: few
V: TRBV12-3/TRBV12-4
J: TRBJ2-3
CDR3: ATGRTSGTTDTQY

D: NA
size: NA
V: TRBV10-3
J: TRBJ2-7
CDR3: AISESVGNSYEQY

D: NA
size: few
V: TRBV7-2
J: TRBJ1-4
CDR3: ASSYGGNNEKLF

D: TRBD1
size: many
V: TRBV10-3
J: TRBJ1-2
CDR3: AITQAGQGNGYT

D: TRBD2
size: many
V: TRBV27
J: TRBJ2-3
CDR3: ASSPRGAGGLTDTQY

D: TRBD1
size: many
V: TRBV2
J: TRBJ2-3
CDR3: ASSQGVYSGTDTQY

D: TRBD1
size: NA
V: TRBV4-3
J: TRBJ1-1
CDR3: ASSSSSGTGRAF

D: TRBD2
size: few
V: TRBV6-5
J: TRBJ2-3
CDR3: ASSTPTSGGAGTQY

D: NA
size: many
V: TRBV5-1
J: TRBJ2-1
CDR3: ASRGGASFNEQF

D: TRBD1
size: many
V: TRBV12-5
J: TRBJ1-5
CDR3: ASGTGEQPQH

D: TRBD2
size: few
V: TRBV5-4
J: TRBJ2-1
CDR3: ASSLALLAGGQSSNEQF

D: NA
size: NA
V: TRBV6-5
J: TRBJ2-7
CDR3: ASRGIGGPYEQY

D: TRBD1
size: NA
V: TRBV6-5
J: TRBJ2-5
CDR3: ASSRDSYSQETQY

D: NA
size: few
V: TRBV29-1
J: TRBJ1-2
CDR3: SVETGFYGYT

D: NA
size: NA
V: TRBV6-5
J: TRBJ1-2
CDR3: ASSLVGEDGYT

D: TRBD2
size: few
V: TRBV29-1
J: TRBJ2-3
CDR3: SVRHSGTSGGTDTQY

D: NA
size: few
V: TRBV9
J: TRBJ2-3
CDR3: ASSPLWRTTDTQY

D: NA
size: NA
V: TRBV6-6
J: TRBJ2-7
CDR3: ASSYSTGYLVYEQY

D: NA
size: NA
V: TRBV6-2/TRBV6-3
J: TRBJ2-7
CDR3: ASSFTTDGSQTSYEQY

D: NA
size: NA
V: TRBV3-1
J: TRBJ1-3
CDR3: ASSQVGGRGASGNTIY

D: TRBD1
size: few
V: TRBV6-6
J: TRBJ2-3
CDR3: ASSRDREAHTQY

D: NA
size: NA
V: TRBV20-1
J: TRBJ1-2
CDR3: SARDAWGGYT

D: TRBD2
size: NA
V: TRBV6-2/TRBV6-3
J: TRBJ2-5
CDR3: ASTDPRTSRGTKTQY

D: NA
size: many
V: TRBV12-3/TRBV12-4
J: TRBJ1-4
CDR3: ASSHRLLGEEKLF

D: NA
size: many
V: TRBV9
J: TRBJ1-2
CDR3: ASSVDWSGSGYT

D: TRBD1
size: many
V: TRBV20-1
J: TRBJ2-3
CDR3: SASGDSRSTDTQY

D: NA
size: NA
V: TRBV27
J: TRBJ1-2
CDR3: ASSPNADWNYGYT

D: TRBD2
size: many
V: TRBV9
J: TRBJ2-3
CDR3: ASSASGGVRGDTQY

D: NA
size: NA
V: TRBV11-2
J: TRBJ2-7
CDR3: ASSLIGGSGEQY

D: NA
size: NA
V: TRBV28
J: TRBJ1-2
CDR3: ASSLYEASYT

D: NA
size: many
V: TRBV5-1
J: TRBJ2-3
CDR3: ASSPVGSSTDTQY

D: NA
size: many
V: TRBV20-1
J: TRBJ1-2
CDR3: SCTGGLYGYT

D: TRBD1
size: NA
V: TRBV7-6
J: TRBJ2-7
CDR3: ASSLYPLQGYEQY